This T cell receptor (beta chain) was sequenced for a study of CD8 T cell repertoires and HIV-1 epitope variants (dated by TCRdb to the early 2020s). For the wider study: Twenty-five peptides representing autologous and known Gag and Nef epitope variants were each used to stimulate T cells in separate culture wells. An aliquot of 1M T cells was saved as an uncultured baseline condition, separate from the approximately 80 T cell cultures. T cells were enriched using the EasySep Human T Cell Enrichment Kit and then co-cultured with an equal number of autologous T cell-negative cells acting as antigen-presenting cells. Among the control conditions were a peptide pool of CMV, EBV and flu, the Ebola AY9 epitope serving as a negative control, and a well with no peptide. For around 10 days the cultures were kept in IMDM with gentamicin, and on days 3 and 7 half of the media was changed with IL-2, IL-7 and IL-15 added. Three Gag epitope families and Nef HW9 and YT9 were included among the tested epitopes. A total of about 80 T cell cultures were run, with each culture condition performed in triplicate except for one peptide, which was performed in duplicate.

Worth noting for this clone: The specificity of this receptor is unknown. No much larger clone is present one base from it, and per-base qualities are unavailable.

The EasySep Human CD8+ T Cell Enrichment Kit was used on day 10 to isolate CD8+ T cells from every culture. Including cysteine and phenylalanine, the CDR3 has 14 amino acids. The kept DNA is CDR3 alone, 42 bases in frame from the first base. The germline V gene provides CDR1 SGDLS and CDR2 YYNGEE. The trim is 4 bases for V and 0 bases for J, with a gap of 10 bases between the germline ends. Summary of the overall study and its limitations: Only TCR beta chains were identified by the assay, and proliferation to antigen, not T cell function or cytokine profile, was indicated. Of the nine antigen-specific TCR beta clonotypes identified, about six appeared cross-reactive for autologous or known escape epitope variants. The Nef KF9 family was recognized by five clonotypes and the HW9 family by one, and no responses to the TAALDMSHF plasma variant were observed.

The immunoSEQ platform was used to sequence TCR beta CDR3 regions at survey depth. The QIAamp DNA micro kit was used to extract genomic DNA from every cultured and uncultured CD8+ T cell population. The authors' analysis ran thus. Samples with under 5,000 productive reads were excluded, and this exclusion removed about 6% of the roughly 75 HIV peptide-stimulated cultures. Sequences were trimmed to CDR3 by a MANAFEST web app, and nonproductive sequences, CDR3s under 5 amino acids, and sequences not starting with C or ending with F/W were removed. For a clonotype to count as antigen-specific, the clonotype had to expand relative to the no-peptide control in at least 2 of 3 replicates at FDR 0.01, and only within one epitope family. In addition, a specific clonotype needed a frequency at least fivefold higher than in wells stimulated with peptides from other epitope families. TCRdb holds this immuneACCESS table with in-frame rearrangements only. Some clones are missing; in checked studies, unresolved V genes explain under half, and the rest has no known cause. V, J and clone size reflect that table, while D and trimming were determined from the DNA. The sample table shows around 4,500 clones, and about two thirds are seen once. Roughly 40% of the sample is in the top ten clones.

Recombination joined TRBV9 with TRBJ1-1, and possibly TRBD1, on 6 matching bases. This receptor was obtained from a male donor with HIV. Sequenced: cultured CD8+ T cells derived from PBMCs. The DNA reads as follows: TGTGCCAGCAGCCACGGACAGTTGAACACTGAAGCTTTCTTT. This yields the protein CASSHGQLNTEAFF.